These 24 T cell receptor beta chains were all obtained from the same sample, sequenced in a study of long-term antiretroviral therapy in people with HIV. At the survey level, the v3.0 immunoSEQ assay was run. This table comes from immunoSEQ multiplex PCR, and its TCRdb copy is limited to in-frame clones, with some not included. The data show around 17,000 clones, more than 75% seen once. The material was unsorted PBMCs, obtained 6.9 years after starting antiretroviral therapy. These receptors were taken from a man aged 45-60 years with HIV.

The chain combines TRBV7-2 with TRBJ2-1; 8 nucleotides align to TRBD2. In germline, CDR1 is SGHTA, CDR2 FQGNSA. The length of the CDR3 is 15 residues. The junction had 10 bases not matched to a gene; V was cut back by 2 bases and J by 10 bases. CDR3 nucleotide sequence: TGTGCCAGCAGCTTAATCACTAGCGGCGTTCGGGAGCAGTTCTTC. It codes for CASSLITSGVREQFF.

This clone was counted only a few times. The CDR3 region is CASSRNTGELFF. CDR3 bases: TGTGCCAGCAGTCGCAACACCGGGGAGCTGTTTTTT. The genes are TRBV4-2 and TRBJ2-2; D remains unclear. Germline CDR1 and CDR2: LGHNA and YNFKEQ. The CDR3 is 12 residues long. The V end was cut by 6 bases, the J end by 2 bases, with 4 bases between.

This clone was counted only a few times. The gene calls are TRBV7-6 and TRBJ2-1; D not certain. The V gene lost 10 bases and the J gene lost 11 bases, with 21 bases spanning the gap. Germline V lookup: CDR1 SGHVS, CDR2 FNYEAQ. The CDR3 extends over 13 amino acids. The CDR3 loop reads CATKATEFGQQFF. CDR3 DNA sequence: TGTGCCACCAAGGCGACTGAATTTGGCCAGCAGTTCTTC.

CDR3: CASSRREGYEQYF. In DNA form, the CDR3 reads TGTGCCAGCTCAAGGCGGGAGGGATACGAGCAGTACTTC. V gene TRBV18 combines with J gene TRBJ2-7; 9 bases match TRBD2. This CDR3 region has 13 residues. Trimming took 5 bases from V and 4 from J; bases not matched to a gene: 3. CDR1 is KGHSH and CDR2 is LQKENI in the germline V gene.

This clone has only a few counts. The chain joins TRBV11-2 to TRBJ1-1; D uncertain. The germline V gene encodes CDR1 SGHAT and CDR2 FQNNGV. This CDR3 comprises 12 residues. Trimming cost V 5 bases and J 8 bases, with 12 bases left between them. This chain's CDR3 is CASSKREDEAFF. The CDR3, as DNA: TGTGCCAGCAGCAAGAGGGAGGACGAAGCTTTCTTT.

The chain combines TRBV27 with TRBJ2-3; 12 bases map to TRBD2. With 4 bases clipped from V and 4 bases from J, the junction kept 12 bases outside the gene matches. The V gene's germline CDR1 is MNHEY and CDR2 SMNVEV (reference sequence). The CDR3 is made up of 18 amino acids. The CDR3 DNA is TGTGCCAGCAGTTCCTTCTTGACTAGCGGGAGTTCCGCAGATACGCAGTATTTT. It codes for CASSSFLTSGSSADTQYF.

This chain connects TRBV2 to TRBJ2-4; the D gene is possibly TRBD1 (6 bases). With 7 bases removed from V and 4 bases from J, the gap between germline ends came to 17 bases. Germline loops: CDR1 SNHLY, CDR2 FYNNEI. The CDR3 sequence is 15 residues long. CDR3 amino acids: CASKRPGAPKNIQYF. In DNA form, the CDR3 reads TGTGCCAGCAAAAGGCCAGGGGCACCAAAAAACATTCAGTACTTC.

The chain carries TRBV10-3 and TRBJ2-2, with 7 bases matching TRBD1. Germline V gene sequence: CDR1 ENHRY, CDR2 SYGVKD. Trimming cost V 10 bases and J 5 bases; bases outside gene matches: 10. The CDR3 extends over 14 amino acids. Here the CDR3 DNA reads TGTGCCACCGAGGGGGCTGAGTATACCGGGGAGCTGTTTTTT. The encoded protein is CATEGAEYTGELFF.

The V gene is TRBV6-5, the J gene TRBJ2-5; no reliable D call. The V gene's germline CDR1 is MNHEY and CDR2 SVGAGI. This CDR3 contains 11 residues. Trimming removed 6 bases from V and 3 bases from J, with 5 bases in between. The CDR3 is CASRTEETQYF. As DNA, the CDR3 is TGTGCCAGCAGGACCGAAGAGACCCAGTACTTC.

In this sample, this clone turned up once. The V call is TRBV9, the J call TRBJ2-7; possible D gene TRBD1, 6 bases. Germline CDR1 and CDR2: SGDLS and YYNGEE. This CDR3 has 15 amino acids. V was cut by 0 bases and J by 3 bases, with 13 bases left in between. The CDR3 DNA reads as TGTGCCAGCAGCGTAGATCCAGCAGGGGACTACGAGCAGTACTTC. Residues: CASSVDPAGDYEQYF.

The genes are TRBV25-1 and TRBJ2-7; a possible D gene is TRBD1 (5 bases). The V end was cut by 4 bases, the J end by 3 bases, with 13 bases between. This CDR3 region has 14 residues. The germline CDR1 and CDR2 sequences are MGHDK and SYGVNS. CDR3 in DNA: TGTGCCAGCAGTGGCAGGGTGGGGCACTACGAGCAGTACTTC. Encoded protein: CASSGRVGHYEQYF.

The rearrangement uses TRBV7-9 and TRBJ1-1; 9 bases are a match to TRBD1. Germline V gene sequence: CDR1 SEHNR, CDR2 FQNEAQ (reference sequence). V was pared by 5 bases and J by 1 base, with 8 bases of the junction left unmatched. This CDR3 has 16 residues. In DNA, the CDR3 is TGTGCCAGCAGCCCTCGGACAGGGGCGACGAACACTGAAGCTTTCTTT. It is translated as CASSPRTGATNTEAFF.

This clone was recorded a few times. The chain couples TRBV4-3 to TRBJ2-5; TRBD2 aligns across 7 bases. Per germline, CDR1 LGHNA and CDR2 YSLEER. Losses at the gene ends were 3 bases for V and 5 bases for J; bases not matched to a gene: 12. The CDR3 extends over 16 amino acids. CDR3 region: CASSQTRGGARETQYF. CDR3 coding DNA: TGCGCCAGCAGCCAGACTCGGGGAGGGGCGCGGGAGACCCAGTACTTC.

The chain carries TRBV6-5 and TRBJ2-7; TRBD2 matches at 7 bases. The CDR3 sequence is 15 residues long. V shed 6 bases and J 3 bases; nucleotides not matched to a gene: 11. In germline, CDR1 is MNHEY, CDR2 SVGAGI. The CDR3 spells CASREGLAASYEQYF. As DNA, the CDR3 is TGTGCCAGCAGAGAGGGGCTAGCGGCGAGCTACGAGCAGTACTTC.

The rearrangement joins TRBV28 to TRBJ2-1, with 11 bases fitting TRBD1. V shed 3 bases and J 7 bases; nucleotides not matched to a gene: 5. The CDR3 is 15 residues long. Germline CDR1 reads MDHEN; CDR2 reads SYDVKM. The CDR3 protein is CASSLGGTGGNEQFF. CDR3 in DNA: TGTGCCAGCAGTTTGGGAGGGACAGGGGGAAATGAGCAGTTCTTC.

In regard to this clone: A junction end diverges from the germline sequence, so it may reflect a read error. V and J are TRBV7-7 and TRBJ1-4; TRBD1 aligns across 9 bases. The germline V gene encodes CDR1 SSHAT and CDR2 FNYEAQ (reference sequence). The CDR3 has 17 residues. CDR3 DNA sequence: TGTGCTAGCAGCGCAGTCCCACAGGGGGCCCTTAATGAAAAACTGTTTTTT. Protein: CASSAVPQGALNEKLFF.

This clone was observed once. The V call is TRBV15, the J call TRBJ2-3, with TRBD2 matching 8 bases. Per germline, CDR1 LNHNV and CDR2 YYDKDF (reference sequence). The CDR3 spans 17 residues. Germline trimming cut 0 bases from V and 1 base from J; bases unmatched to any gene: 6. CDR3 protein: CATSRDRAAGGTDTQYF. CDR3 nucleotide sequence: TGTGCCACCAGCAGAGATCGGGCAGCGGGGGGCACAGATACGCAGTATTTT.

This chain uses TRBV19 with TRBJ1-5; tentative D call: TRBD1 (6 bases). The germline CDR1 and CDR2 sequences are LNHDA and SQIVND (reference sequence). Trimming removed 6 bases from V and 7 bases from J, with 22 bases in between. The CDR3 covers 16 residues. The CDR3 DNA sequence: TGTGCCAGTAGCGACCCCGGGGAGGGGGGTGGACAGCCCCAGCATTTT. Amino acid sequence: CASSDPGEGGGQPQHF.

The gene calls are TRBV19 and TRBJ2-1, with D possibly TRBD2 on 6 matching bases. This CDR3 contains 15 residues. Germline V gives CDR1 LNHDA, CDR2 SQIVND (reference sequence). V was shortened by 7 bases and J by 2 bases, with 15 bases between the two germline ends. Here the CDR3 reads CASKTAGRTYNEQFF. The CDR3 nucleotides are TGTGCCAGTAAAACGGCGGGAAGGACCTACAATGAGCAGTTCTTC.

This rearrangement joins TRBV7-2 to TRBJ2-7, with D maybe TRBD1 (6 bases). The CDR3 loop spans 15 amino acids. Germline values: CDR1 SGHTA, CDR2 FQGNSA. V was cut by 4 bases and J by 2 bases, with 15 bases left in between. The CDR3 reads CASSSGTPTTYEQYF. The CDR3 DNA is TGTGCCAGCAGCTCGGGGACACCCACAACCTACGAGCAGTACTTC.

A single count supports this clone. CDR3: CAWSDGTNNEQFF. CDR3 DNA: TGTGCCTGGAGCGACGGCACAAACAATGAGCAGTTCTTC. The chain links TRBV30 to TRBJ2-1; D not certain. Trimming stripped 3 bases from V and 5 bases from J, with 11 bases between. CDR1 GTSNPN and CDR2 SVGIG come from the germline V gene (reference sequence). The CDR3 runs 13 residues. Full variable domain (missing parts from reference TRBV30 and TRBJ2-1): SQTIHQWPATLVQPVGSPLSLECTVEGTSNPNLYWYRQAAGRGLQLLFYSVGIGQISSEVPQNLSASRPQDRQFILSSKKLLLSDSGFYLCAWSDGTNNEQFFGPGTRLTVL.

This clone has only one observation. The chain carries TRBV19 and TRBJ2-2; 9 nucleotides align to TRBD2. Germline lookup yields CDR1 LNHDA and CDR2 SQIVND (reference sequence). The V segment lost 3 bases and the J segment 8 bases; nucleotides outside the gene matches: 4. There are 14 residues in the CDR3. The CDR3 is CASSMGLAVGELFF. CDR3 DNA: TGTGCCAGTAGTATGGGACTAGCTGTAGGGGAGCTGTTTTTT. Filled out from reference TRBV19 and TRBJ2-2, the complete variable domain reads DGGITQSPKYLFRKEGQNVTLSCEQNLNHDAMYWYRQDPGQGLRLIYYSQIVNDFQKGDIAEGYSVSREKKESFPLTVTSAQKNPTAFYLCASSMGLAVGELFFGEGSRLTVL.

The chain carries TRBV6-4 and TRBJ2-1, with 10 bases that match TRBD2. This CDR3 is built from 15 residues. Germline trimming cut 4 bases from V and 7 bases from J; bases unmatched to any gene: 7. From germline, CDR1 is MRHNA and CDR2 SNTAGT. The CDR3 protein is CASSASGSPGNEQFF. DNA of the CDR3: TGTGCCAGCAGTGCTAGCGGGAGCCCGGGGAATGAGCAGTTCTTC.

The chain recombines TRBV30 with TRBJ2-3, with D possibly being TRBD1 (6 bases). CDR3 length: 15 amino acids. V was pared by 3 bases and J by 1 base, with 14 bases between. Germline V lookup: CDR1 GTSNPN, CDR2 SVGIG (reference sequence). DNA for the CDR3: TGTGCCTGGAGATCCGTAGGGGGTGGCACAGATACGCAGTATTTT. It yields the protein CAWRSVGGGTDTQYF.